This TCR beta chain emerged from a study of response to subunit inactivated influenza vaccine. Study results and limitations: Each seasonal influenza vaccination, the authors suggested, recruits few new T cells.

CDR1 is LGHNA and CDR2 is YNFKEQ in the germline V gene. The CDR3 sequence is 16 residues long. V gave up 1 base and J gave up 7 bases, with 14 bases separating them. TCRdb passed the RT-PCR reads through MiXCR, listing each CDR3 protein once. The sample has about 650,000 distinct CDR3 sequences; approximately 14% are singletons. With respect to this clonotype: Antigen specificity is unknown.

This specimen was PBMCs from blood, taken roughly 13 days after vaccination. V gene TRBV4-2 combines with J gene TRBJ1-6; possibly TRBD1 for D (6 bases). The receptor comes from a man aged 45-65 years who received an inactivated influenza vaccine. The CDR3 spells CASSQAAQGRNSPLHF. The DNA of the CDR3 is TGTGCCAGCAGCCAAGCGGCGCAGGGGAGGAATTCACCCCTCCACTTT.